This TCR beta chain was obtained from a study of cytomegalovirus exposure and HLA in healthy donors. In the PCR, 60 Vbeta and 13 Jbeta primers were used. Sequencing was performed with immunoSEQ multiplex PCR; in TCRdb, only in-frame clones are kept and a portion is missing. The data show 95,000 to 110,000 clones, under 85% seen once. Germline CDR1 reads MNHEY; CDR2 reads SMNVEV (reference sequence). The CDR3 spans 12 residues. Trimming shortened V by 6 bases and J by 4 bases, and 10 bases separated the two germline ends. Study-wide results and limits: Productive rates of about 87% or about 30% were seen for most TCR beta V segments in an earlier analysis. Cytomegalovirus status was reportedly diagnosed by the classifier with high sensitivity and specificity.

To note about this clone: The antigen remains unidentified.

Sequenced: PBMCs. This TCR came from a male donor in good health and CMV-seronegative. J is TRBJ2-7 and V is TRBV27; the D gene is possibly TRBD2 (6 bases). CDR3 sequence: CASREGLYEQYF. The CDR3 nucleotides are TGTGCCAGCAGGGAGGGACTTTACGAGCAGTACTTC.